Following are 29 T cell receptor beta chains from one sample sequenced in a study of blood T cell repertoires in COVID-19. Method: immunoSEQ multiplex PCR; TCRdb's copy keeps in-frame clones and lacks some. Of about 100,000 clones listed, around nine tenths are singletons. Source material: peripheral blood. All receptors derive from a man between 45 and 60 years old with active or convalescent COVID-19.

This rearrangement joins TRBV6-5 to TRBJ1-6; 7 bases match TRBD1. Germline CDR1 MNHEY, CDR2 SVGAGI. V lost 6 bases to trimming and J lost 9 bases; unmatched junction nucleotides: 11. This CDR3 has 15 residues. Here the CDR3 reads CASSYTDREISPLHF. The CDR3 nucleotides are TGTGCCAGCAGCTACACCGACAGGGAGATTTCACCCCTCCACTTT.

The chain employs TRBV5-1 and TRBJ1-1; 10 positions match TRBD1. V shed 3 bases and J 0 bases; nucleotides not matched to a gene: 5. Germline V gene data show CDR1 as SGHRS and CDR2 as YFSETQ. The length of the CDR3 is 16 residues. In nucleotides, the CDR3 is TGCGCCAGCAGCTGGGGGGACAGGGGATTGAACACTGAAGCTTTCTTT. Encoded protein: CASSWGDRGLNTEAFF.

This clone appeared once. The chain joins TRBV3-1 (or the pseudogene TRBV3-2) to TRBJ2-7; D unresolved. V lost 1 base, J lost 2 bases, and 3 bases lay in between. CDR3 length equals 12 residues. Germline V gene sequence: CDR1 LGHDT, CDR2 YNNKEL (reference sequence). The CDR3 loop is CASSQVAYEQYF. The CDR3 region has the DNA TGTGCCAGCAGCCAAGTAGCCTACGAGCAGTACTTC.

CDR3 protein: CASSQREYGYTF. The CDR3, as DNA: TGTGCCAGCAGCCAAAGGGAGTATGGCTACACCTTC. The genes are TRBV6-6 and TRBJ1-2; D is unclear. V was pared by 6 bases and J by 5 bases, with 10 bases between. Germline lookup yields CDR1 MNHNY and CDR2 SVGAGI (reference sequence). The CDR3 has 12 residues.

CDR3 in amino acids: CASSYKPPDRLTGELFF. CDR3 in DNA: TGTGCCAGCAGTTACAAACCTCCAGACAGGCTGACCGGGGAGCTGTTTTTT. V usage is TRBV7-6 and J usage is TRBJ2-2; possible D gene TRBD1, 6 bases. The V end was cut by 6 bases, the J end by 5 bases, with 22 bases between. The CDR3 runs 17 residues. Germline CDR1 reads SGHVS; CDR2 reads FNYEAQ.

CDR3 sequence: CASNRNYGYTF. The DNA of the CDR3 is TGTGCCAGTAATAGAAACTATGGCTACACCTTC. The J gene is TRBJ1-2, the V gene TRBV9; unclear D gene. The CDR3 contains 11 residues. The V end was cut by 8 bases, the J end by 2 bases, with 7 bases between. CDR1 is SGDLS and CDR2 is YYNGEE in the germline V gene.

This clone was detected a few times. J is TRBJ1-2 and V is TRBV6-5; TRBD1 might be the D (6 bases). CDR1 and CDR2 (germline): MNHEY, SVGAGI. Deletions cut 5 bases from V and 4 bases from J, with 17 bases between. This CDR3 is built from 15 residues. This CDR3 is CASSKNRDTGYGYTF. The CDR3 DNA sequence: TGTGCCAGCAGTAAAAACCGGGACACAGGCTATGGCTACACCTTC.

This chain joins TRBV19 and TRBJ1-1; D possibly corresponds to TRBD1 (6 bases). This CDR3 spans 15 amino acids. Between the trimmed V and J ends, which lost 5 bases and 1 base, there was a span of 14 bases. Per the germline V gene, CDR1 is LNHDA and CDR2 is SQIVND (reference sequence). CDR3 region: CASSPRTEGNTEAFF. CDR3 nucleotide sequence: TGTGCCAGTAGTCCCCGGACAGAGGGGAACACTGAAGCTTTCTTT.

The rearrangement uses TRBV19 and TRBJ2-5, with D perhaps matching TRBD2 (6 bases). CDR1 LNHDA and CDR2 SQIVND come from the germline V gene (reference sequence). The V end lost 6 bases, the J end lost 1 base, and 12 bases lay between the germline ends. The CDR3 covers 14 residues. CDR3 protein: CASRLGGTQETQYF. The CDR3 nucleotides read TGTGCCAGTAGGTTGGGGGGTACCCAAGAGACCCAGTACTTC.

The chain recombines TRBV7-2 with TRBJ2-5; 10 bases map to TRBD2. Germline V gives CDR1 SGHTA, CDR2 FQGNSA. There are 17 residues in the CDR3. After removal of 3 bases from V and 5 bases from J, the junction contained 12 bases not matched to a gene. CDR3 bases: TGTGCCAGCAGCTTTACCCAACTAGCGGGGTACTATGAGACCCAGTACTTC. Protein sequence: CASSFTQLAGYYETQYF.

The chain employs TRBV4-1 and TRBJ2-3; 13 bases fit TRBD2. CDR3 length: 18 amino acids. Germline V lookup: CDR1 MGHRA, CDR2 YSYEKL. The V segment lost 0 bases and the J segment 0 bases; nucleotides outside the gene matches: 3. The DNA for the CDR3 is TGCGCCAGCAGCCAAGAACTAGCGGGGGGGCCTAGCACAGATACGCAGTATTTT. It specifies CASSQELAGGPSTDTQYF.

The rearrangement joins TRBV3-1 (or the pseudogene TRBV3-2) to TRBJ1-1, with TRBD1 identical over 8 bases. This CDR3 contains 16 residues. CDR1 and CDR2 from the germline V gene are LGHDT and YNNKEL (reference sequence). V was clipped by 4 bases and J by 0 bases; unmatched bases: 7. CDR3 region: CASSRGQGLMNTEAFF. As DNA, the CDR3 is TGTGCCAGCAGCCGCGGACAGGGTTTAATGAACACTGAAGCTTTCTTT.

This sequence joins TRBV7-2 and TRBJ1-2; no firm D call. CDR3 length equals 14 residues. V was clipped by 1 base and J by 2 bases, with 8 bases between them. Germline-derived CDR1 and CDR2 are SGHTA and FQGNSA. In DNA form, the CDR3 reads TGTGCCAGCAGCTTAGGACCAGGAAACTATGGCTACACCTTC. The encoded protein is CASSLGPGNYGYTF. Full variable domain (remainder filled in from reference TRBV7-2 and TRBJ1-2): GAGVSQSPSNKVTEKGKDVELRCDPISGHTALYWYRQSLGQGLEFLIYFQGNSAPDKSGLPSDRFSAERTGGSVSTLTIQRTQQEDSAVYLCASSLGPGNYGYTFGSGTRLTVV.

The chain combines TRBV19 with TRBJ2-7, with TRBD1 identical over 7 bases. The J segment lost 5 bases and the V segment lost 10 bases, leaving 8 bases of the junction unmatched. Germline values: CDR1 LNHDA, CDR2 SQIVND (reference sequence). The CDR3 covers 12 residues. The CDR3 sequence: CATTDRVDEQYV. DNA for the CDR3: TGTGCCACTACCGACAGGGTGGACGAGCAGTACGTC.

Details on this clone: The sample contains more than one DNA sequence encoding this CDR3. This chain joins TRBV29-1 and TRBJ1-5; maybe TRBD1 (6 bases). V lost 4 bases and J 4 bases, leaving 8 bases between the germline ends. The germline V gene has CDR1 SQVTM and CDR2 ANQGSEA. The CDR3 sequence is 12 residues long. CDR3 coding DNA: TGCAGCGTTGGAGGGGGTAATCAGCCCCAGCATTTT. Translating gives CSVGGGNQPQHF.

The chain uses TRBV11-2 and TRBJ2-3; 8 positions match TRBD2. CDR3 size: 16 residues. The ends lost 1 base at V and 1 base at J; junction bases unmatched: 4. From germline, CDR1 is SGHAT and CDR2 FQNNGV. CDR3 loop: CASSLGGAGGTDTQYF. Written as DNA, the CDR3 is TGTGCCAGCAGCTTAGGTGGAGCGGGGGGCACAGATACGCAGTATTTT.

V usage is TRBV6-5 and J usage is TRBJ1-2; D gene ambiguous. In germline, CDR1 is MNHEY, CDR2 SVGAGI. The CDR3 is 15 amino acids. Trimming removed 5 bases at V and 6 bases at J, with 19 bases between. The CDR3, as DNA: TGTGCCAGCAGTCCCCCGGTGAGAAGAGACAATGGCTACACCTTC. Residues: CASSPPVRRDNGYTF.

Only one count was recorded for this clone. The genes are TRBV19 and TRBJ1-1; D may be TRBD1 (6 bases). The germline V and J ends were trimmed by 6 bases and 4 bases, with 21 bases remaining between them. The V gene's germline CDR1 is LNHDA and CDR2 SQIVND (reference sequence). This CDR3 spans 16 amino acids. DNA for the CDR3: TGTGCCAGTAGACCCGGGACACCCGAGACGGGCACTGAAGCTTTCTTT. It is translated as CASRPGTPETGTEAFF.

The count of this clone is one. The chain is built from TRBV7-2 and TRBJ2-7; TRBD2 agrees at 11 bases. Germline assignment: CDR1 SGHTA and CDR2 FQGNSA. CDR3 size: 15 residues. Losses at the gene ends were 5 bases for V and 7 bases for J; bases not matched to a gene: 10. The CDR3 protein is CASSPVAGGRGEQYV. DNA for the CDR3: TGTGCCAGCAGCCCCGTAGCGGGGGGGCGGGGTGAGCAGTACGTC.

This clone was observed once. The rearrangement links TRBV7-6 to TRBJ2-7, with a tentative D call TRBD1 (6 bases). The CDR3 is 16 residues long. The germline gives CDR1 SGHVS, CDR2 FNYEAQ. Deletions cut 1 base from V and 2 bases from J, with 15 bases between. The CDR3 DNA is TGTGCCAGCAGCTTAGTCCGGGACACCCGAACCTACGAGCAGTACGTC. Protein: CASSLVRDTRTYEQYV.

The V and J genes are TRBV3-1 (or the pseudogene TRBV3-2) and TRBJ1-1; tentatively, D is TRBD1 (6 bases). V lost 0 bases and J 0 bases, leaving 8 bases between the germline ends. This CDR3 contains 15 residues. Per germline, CDR1 LGHDT and CDR2 YNNKEL (reference sequence). CDR3 DNA: TGTGCCAGCAGCCAAGATTGGGACATGAACACTGAAGCTTTCTTT. It encodes CASSQDWDMNTEAFF.

The chain carries TRBV30 and TRBJ1-6, with D perhaps TRBD1 (5 bases). Trimming stripped 2 bases from V and 5 bases from J, with 7 bases between. The CDR3 runs 13 residues. CDR1 and CDR2 (germline): GTSNPN, SVGIG (reference sequence). This CDR3 is CAWSTGDNSPLHF. The CDR3 DNA reads TGTGCCTGGAGTACAGGAGATAATTCACCCCTCCACTTT.

The V call is TRBV6-5, the J call TRBJ2-6, with D uncertain. CDR1 is MNHEY, CDR2 SVGAGI, per germline. V was trimmed by 7 bases and J by 0 bases, leaving 4 bases between them. This CDR3 has 13 amino acids. The CDR3 is CASTLSGANVLTF. For the CDR3, the DNA is TGTGCCAGCACCCTCTCTGGGGCCAACGTCCTGACTTTC.

The chain combines TRBV5-1 with TRBJ2-7, with D perhaps TRBD2 (5 bases). V was clipped by 0 bases and J by 0 bases, with 10 bases between them. Germline values: CDR1 SGHRS, CDR2 YFSETQ. The CDR3 totals 15 residues. The CDR3 is CASSLATGSSYEQYF. CDR3 DNA sequence: TGCGCCAGCAGCTTGGCCACGGGAAGCTCCTACGAGCAGTACTTC. The whole variable domain, remainder taken from reference TRBV5-1 and TRBJ2-7, is KAGVTQTPRYLIKTRGQQVTLSCSPISGHRSVSWYQQTPGQGLQFLFEYFSETQRNKGNFPGRFSGRQFSNSRSEMNVSTLELGDSALYLCASSLATGSSYEQYFGPGTRLTVT.

The chain uses TRBV2 and TRBJ2-4, with 7 bases fitting TRBD1. The trim removed 5 bases at V and 7 bases at J, leaving 8 bases unmatched. This CDR3 is 14 amino acids long. Germline V CDR1 and CDR2: SNHLY, FYNNEI. For the CDR3, the DNA is TGTGCCAGCAGTCCAGAGGGGGCCTTGAACATTCAGTACTTC. It yields the protein CASSPEGALNIQYF.

This clone was recorded once. The J gene is TRBJ1-4, the V gene TRBV5-1; 11 bases fit TRBD1. The CDR3 contains 14 residues. Trimming cost V 7 bases and J 4 bases; bases outside gene matches: 3. CDR1 and CDR2 from the germline V gene are SGHRS and YFSETQ. The CDR3 spells CASGTGGNNEKLFF. Here the CDR3 DNA reads TGCGCCAGCGGGACAGGGGGAAATAATGAAAAACTGTTTTTT.

Here the CDR3 DNA reads TGCAGTGCTAGTAGTGGCCTCCGGGACACTGAAGCTTTCTTT. Translated: CSASSGLRDTEAFF. V usage is TRBV20-1 and J usage is TRBJ1-1; D uncertain. Trimming left V 3 bases short and J 3 bases short, with 14 bases between. Germline lookup yields CDR1 DFQATT and CDR2 SNEGSKA (reference sequence). The CDR3 has 14 residues.

The chain is built from TRBV5-1 and TRBJ2-2; possibly TRBD1 for D (5 bases). CDR1 SGHRS and CDR2 YFSETQ come from the germline V gene. Trimming stripped 2 bases from V and 4 bases from J, with 9 bases between. The CDR3 extends over 14 amino acids. In DNA form, the CDR3 reads TGCGCCAGCAGCTTCCGTGACAGCACCGGGGAGCTGTTTTTT. Protein: CASSFRDSTGELFF.

The CDR3 sequence is CASSSQGPDTQYF. The DNA for the CDR3 is TGTGCCAGCAGCTCCCAGGGGCCAGATACGCAGTATTTT. The gene calls are TRBV7-2 and TRBJ2-3; the D gene is possibly TRBD1 (6 bases). This CDR3 is built from 13 residues. In germline, CDR1 is SGHTA, CDR2 FQGNSA. V lost 4 bases, J lost 4 bases, and 9 bases lay in between.